This passage covers 13 T cell receptor beta chains from one sample sequenced in a study of T cell changes during pregnancy in multiple sclerosis. Repertoires were generated with immunoSEQ multiplex PCR, while TCRdb's copy carries only in-frame clones and drops some. The table includes roughly 49,000 clones, approximately 87% detected once. Sequenced here: peripheral blood, sampled in the first trimester of pregnancy. The receptors come from a female donor in good health, enrolled as a control in a pregnancy study.

In its sample, this clone was seen a few times. V is TRBV4-2 and J is TRBJ2-1; 13 bases agree with TRBD2. V was pared by 5 bases and J by 6 bases, with 4 bases of the junction left unmatched. The germline CDR1 and CDR2 sequences are LGHNA and YNFKEQ. The CDR3 consists of 15 residues. The CDR3 DNA is TGTGCCAGCAGCTACGGACTAGCGGGGGTCAATGAGCAGTTCTTC. The encoded protein is CASSYGLAGVNEQFF.

This clone is categorized as medium-sized. The chain combines TRBV10-2 with TRBJ2-2; D is possibly TRBD1 (7 bases). Germline assignment: CDR1 WSHSY and CDR2 SAAADI. V lost 10 bases to trimming and J lost 5 bases, with 23 bases between them. This CDR3 is built from 16 residues. The CDR3 region has the DNA TGCGCCACCTGGGACTTTCATGAACAGGGGACCGGGGAGCTGTTTTTT. Amino acid sequence: CATWDFHEQGTGELFF.

CDR3 in amino acids: CASSYTNSDTEAFF. Written as DNA, the CDR3 is TGTGCCAGCAGTTACACCAACTCGGACACTGAAGCTTTCTTT. The chain uses TRBV6-6 and TRBJ1-1; D is undetermined. V lost 2 bases and J lost 3, with 10 bases in between. This CDR3 is built from 14 residues. Per the germline V gene, CDR1 is MNHNY and CDR2 is SVGAGI (reference sequence).

The rearrangement links TRBV2 to TRBJ2-2; D is unresolved. The germline CDR1 and CDR2 sequences are SNHLY and FYNNEI. The CDR3 length is 16 residues. V lost 8 bases to trimming and J lost 1 base, with 17 bases between them. The CDR3 DNA sequence: TGTGCCAGCGGGCCCGAGAGTGTTCGGAACACCGGGGAGCTGTTTTTT. Its protein product is CASGPESVRNTGELFF.

CDR3 region: CASSLRGQGTGELFF. The CDR3 DNA reads TGTGCCAGCAGCCTTAGGGGGCAGGGCACCGGGGAGCTGTTTTTT. The chain couples TRBV7-9 to TRBJ2-2; TRBD1 matches 7 bases. This CDR3 has 15 amino acids. V shed 5 bases and J 4 bases; nucleotides not matched to a gene: 7. Germline V lookup: CDR1 SEHNR, CDR2 FQNEAQ (reference sequence).

This chain joins TRBV29-1 and TRBJ2-1; 9 bases fit TRBD1. Germline CDR1 and CDR2: SQVTM and ANQGSEA. CDR3 size: 14 residues. With V trimmed by 4 bases and J by 3 bases, 4 bases remained unmatched. The CDR3 nucleotides are TGCAGCGTTGCCGGGACAGGGCTCTACAATGAGCAGTTCTTC. Protein sequence: CSVAGTGLYNEQFF.

This clone has just one count. This rearrangement joins TRBV28 to TRBJ2-4; 7 bases are shared with TRBD2. V lost 9 bases, J lost 3 bases, and 8 bases stayed unmatched. Germline V CDR1 and CDR2: MDHEN, SYDVKM. This CDR3 contains 14 residues. This CDR3 reads CASSGRGYKNIQYF. The CDR3 nucleotides read TGTGCCAGTTCGGGGAGGGGTTACAAAAACATTCAGTACTTC.

The chain is built from TRBV7-2 and TRBJ2-5; 10 bases match TRBD2. The germline gives CDR1 SGHTA, CDR2 FQGNSA. The CDR3 is 15 residues long. V shed 7 bases, J shed 5 bases, and the junction held 10 bases outside the gene matches. The CDR3 spells CASTPSGGGGETQYF. The CDR3 coding sequence is TGTGCCAGCACCCCTAGCGGGGGAGGTGGGGAGACCCAGTACTTC. Together with reference TRBV7-2 and TRBJ2-5, the CDR3 gives the full variable domain: GAGVSQSPSNKVTEKGKDVELRCDPISGHTALYWYRQSLGQGLEFLIYFQGNSAPDKSGLPSDRFSAERTGGSVSTLTIQRTQQEDSAVYLCASTPSGGGGETQYFGPGTRLLVL.

The chain links TRBV27 to TRBJ2-1; 11 bases match TRBD2. Germline CDR1 reads MNHEY; CDR2 reads SMNVEV (reference sequence). The CDR3 totals 15 residues. After removal of 3 bases from V and 8 bases from J, the junction contained 6 bases not matched to a gene. The CDR3 here is CASSFLAGGPDEQFF. The CDR3 DNA sequence: TGTGCCAGCAGTTTCCTAGCGGGAGGCCCTGATGAGCAGTTCTTC.

The rearrangement links TRBV30 to TRBJ1-2; TRBD1 aligns across 7 bases. CDR3 length: 16 amino acids. Germline CDR1 reads GTSNPN; CDR2 reads SVGIG (reference sequence). J was trimmed by 4 bases and V by 0 bases; bases with no gene match: 11. CDR3 residues: CAWSVAGTATSYGYTF. The DNA of the CDR3 is TGTGCCTGGAGTGTAGCCGGGACAGCCACGTCCTATGGCTACACCTTC.

This chain uses TRBV7-9 with TRBJ2-5; 9 positions agree with TRBD2. The CDR3 runs to 18 residues. V gave up 5 bases and J gave up 4 bases; unmatched junction bases: 17. Germline V lookup: CDR1 SEHNR, CDR2 FQNEAQ (reference sequence). CDR3 in amino acids: CASSDIGGEREVTETQYF. The CDR3 nucleotides read TGTGCCAGCAGCGACATCGGGGGGGAGCGGGAGGTTACAGAGACCCAGTACTTC.

The gene calls are TRBV2 and TRBJ2-1; 9 bases align to TRBD1. V lost 5 bases to trimming and J lost 8 bases; unmatched junction nucleotides: 4. This CDR3 region has 13 residues. The V gene's germline CDR1 is SNHLY and CDR2 FYNNEI. The chain's CDR3 is CASSRDRVDEQFF. The CDR3 DNA reads as TGTGCCAGCAGTCGGGACAGGGTCGATGAGCAGTTCTTC.

J is TRBJ1-3 and V is TRBV7-9; unclear D gene. CDR1 and CDR2 (germline): SEHNR, FQNEAQ (reference sequence). The CDR3 is 15 amino acids. V was trimmed by 2 bases and J by 0 bases, leaving 8 bases between them. This CDR3 is CASSLTALSGNTIYF. The CDR3 DNA reads TGTGCCAGCAGCTTAACAGCCCTCTCTGGAAACACCATATATTTT.